Below, 18 T cell receptor beta chains from the same sample are listed, as sequenced in a study of blood T cell repertoires in COVID-19. Assay used: immunoSEQ multiplex PCR; TCRdb lists only in-frame clones, some missing. This table has about 12,000 clones, over 55% appearing once. The sample comprised peripheral blood. These receptors were obtained from a man aged 60 to 69 with COVID-19, enrolled during active disease.

V usage is TRBV6-1 and J usage is TRBJ2-7; tentatively, D is TRBD2 (6 bases). CDR1 and CDR2 from the germline V gene are MNHNS and SASEGT. V gave up 4 bases and J gave up 4 bases, with 20 bases separating them. This CDR3 spans 16 amino acids. In DNA form, the CDR3 reads TGTGCCAGCAGTGGCTTCCCCCGGGACTCGAGATACGAGCAGTACTTC. Translating it yields CASSGFPRDSRYEQYF.

The CDR3 loop reads CASSTLEGWDEKLFF. The CDR3 region has the DNA TGTGCCAGCAGTACCCTGGAGGGATGGGATGAAAAACTGTTTTTT. The genes are TRBV25-1 and TRBJ1-4; D is ambiguous. This CDR3 is 15 amino acids long. Germline V CDR1 and CDR2: MGHDK, SYGVNS. V shed 5 bases and J shed 6 bases, with 16 bases lying between them.

This chain connects TRBV5-1 to TRBJ1-6; TRBD1 matches at 8 bases. V was clipped by 4 bases and J by 5 bases; unmatched bases: 8. The length of the CDR3 is 16 residues. From germline, CDR1 is SGHRS and CDR2 YFSETQ. The CDR3 is CASSVWTGMDNSPLHF. The CDR3 region has the DNA TGCGCCAGCAGCGTCTGGACAGGGATGGATAATTCACCCCTCCACTTT.

In its sample, this clone ranks as medium-sized. The V gene is TRBV7-9, the J gene TRBJ1-1, with 8 bases aligning to TRBD1. J was trimmed by 3 bases and V by 5 bases; bases with no gene match: 5. CDR3 size: 14 residues. CDR1 and CDR2 (germline): SEHNR, FQNEAQ (reference sequence). The CDR3 reads CASSTKTGDTEAFF. CDR3 coding DNA: TGTGCCAGCAGCACCAAGACAGGGGACACTGAAGCTTTCTTT.

This chain links TRBV6-6 with TRBJ1-3; D is unresolved. In germline, CDR1 is MNHNY, CDR2 SVGAGI (reference sequence). The length of the CDR3 is 13 residues. V was trimmed by 5 bases and J by 3 bases, leaving 8 bases between them. CDR3 nucleotides: TGTGCCAGCAGTCGGAACAGTGGAAACACCATATATTTT. Translated, it gives CASSRNSGNTIYF.

The rearrangement uses TRBV10-3 and TRBJ2-4, with a possible D match to TRBD2 (6 bases). Germline-derived CDR1 and CDR2 are ENHRY and SYGVKD. V dropped 7 bases and J dropped 1 base, with 8 bases sitting between them. The CDR3 sequence is 13 residues long. In DNA form, the CDR3 reads TGTGCCATCATGCTAGCGGCCAAAAACATTCAGTACTTC. Translated, it gives CAIMLAAKNIQYF.

The chain links TRBV7-8 to TRBJ2-1, with TRBD2 identical over 8 bases. The CDR3 extends over 15 amino acids. The germline CDR1 and CDR2 sequences are SGHVS and FQNEAQ. With V trimmed by 5 bases and J by 6 bases, 9 bases remained unmatched. CDR3 loop: CASSPDGLAGNEQFF. In DNA form, the CDR3 reads TGTGCCAGCAGCCCGGACGGGCTAGCGGGCAATGAGCAGTTCTTC.

The V and J genes are TRBV5-1 and TRBJ2-1, with D possibly TRBD2 on 6 matching bases. The V and J ends lost 0 bases and 0 bases respectively, with 13 bases between them. The CDR3 runs 17 residues. Germline CDR1 reads SGHRS; CDR2 reads YFSETQ. The CDR3 bases are TGCGCCAGCAGCTTGGCCGAAGGGAGGAGCTCCTACAATGAGCAGTTCTTC. Its translation: CASSLAEGRSSYNEQFF.

This clone appeared a few times. The chain's CDR3 is CASSFAGLTEAFF. The CDR3 DNA reads TGTGCCAGCAGTTTCGCAGGTTTAACTGAAGCTTTCTTT. The V gene is TRBV28, the J gene TRBJ1-1, with D hard to call. Germline CDR1 and CDR2: MDHEN and SYDVKM. Trimming took 3 bases from V and 5 from J, leaving 10 bases between them. CDR3 length: 13 amino acids.

J is TRBJ1-5 and V is TRBV7-6; TRBD1 aligns across 11 bases. Germline CDR1 reads SGHVS; CDR2 reads FNYEAQ. The CDR3 is 16 residues long. V shed 5 bases, J shed 1 base, and the junction held 4 bases outside the gene matches. CDR3 protein: CASSRTGGQSNQPQHF. DNA for the CDR3: TGTGCCAGCAGCCGGACAGGGGGCCAGAGCAATCAGCCCCAGCATTTT.

The chain joins TRBV9 to TRBJ1-1; D might be TRBD1 (6 bases). CDR1 is SGDLS, CDR2 YYNGEE, per germline. This CDR3 spans 15 amino acids. Deletions cut 5 bases from V and 5 bases from J, with 19 bases between. The CDR3 is CASSGDTRSGTEAFF. The DNA of the CDR3 is TGTGCCAGCAGTGGGGACACCCGGTCGGGGACTGAAGCTTTCTTT.

A single count supports this clone. This sequence joins TRBV7-7 and TRBJ2-5; D remains ambiguous. V was shortened by 5 bases and J by 5 bases, with 18 bases between the two germline ends. Germline V gene lookup returns CDR1 SSHAT and CDR2 FNYEAQ (reference sequence). CDR3 length: 15 residues. CDR3 in DNA: TGTGCCAGCAGCAGTGGGTCGGGTTTAAGGGAGACCCAGTACTTC. This encodes CASSSGSGLRETQYF.

This sequence joins TRBV24-1 and TRBJ2-1; D is perhaps TRBD1 (6 bases). Per the germline V gene, CDR1 is KGHDR and CDR2 is SFDVKD. The CDR3 extends over 14 amino acids. V shed 4 bases and J shed 8 bases, with 14 bases lying between them. The CDR3, as DNA: TGTGCCACCAGTGAGACCGACAGGAGCCATGAGCAGTTCTTC. Amino acids: CATSETDRSHEQFF.

This clone came up once. This sequence joins TRBV5-8 and TRBJ2-5; D might be TRBD2 (5 bases). This CDR3 has 15 amino acids. V lost 0 bases and J 4 bases, leaving 13 bases between the germline ends. Germline loops: CDR1 SGHTS, CDR2 YDEGEE. CDR3 bases: TGTGCCAGCAGCTTGGTGCCGGGGTCCCGAGAGACCCAGTACTTC. Translating it yields CASSLVPGSRETQYF.

V gene TRBV7-2 combines with J gene TRBJ1-1; D unclear. The V end lost 1 base, the J end lost 6 bases, and 9 bases lay between the germline ends. The CDR3 loop spans 13 amino acids. Germline CDR1 and CDR2: SGHTA and FQGNSA. The CDR3: CASSLDSFAEAFF. CDR3 DNA sequence: TGTGCCAGCAGCTTAGATTCTTTCGCTGAAGCTTTCTTT. Full variable domain (remainder filled in from reference TRBV7-2 and TRBJ1-1): GAGVSQSPSNKVTEKGKDVELRCDPISGHTALYWYRQSLGQGLEFLIYFQGNSAPDKSGLPSDRFSAERTGGSVSTLTIQRTQQEDSAVYLCASSLDSFAEAFFGQGTRLTVV.

This chain joins TRBV19 and TRBJ2-2, with 11 bases that match TRBD2. V lost 2 bases, J lost 6 bases, and 5 bases stayed unmatched. The length of the CDR3 is 16 residues. Germline CDR1 is LNHDA and CDR2 is SQIVND (reference sequence). CDR3 in amino acids: CASSISRTSGSGELFF. The CDR3 coding sequence is TGTGCCAGTAGTATAAGCCGGACTAGCGGGTCCGGGGAGCTGTTTTTT.

The V call is TRBV27, the J call TRBJ1-6; D gene uncertain. This CDR3 has 15 residues. V shed 3 bases and J shed 0 bases, with 6 bases lying between them. CDR1 and CDR2 (germline): MNHEY, SMNVEV (reference sequence). DNA of the CDR3: TGTGCCAGCAGTTTGGGGAGCTCCTATAATTCACCCCTCCACTTT. Encoded protein: CASSLGSSYNSPLHF.

This clone was seen only a few times. CDR3 in DNA: TGTGCCAGCAAAATCGGACAGGGAGCTTTAATGAACACTGAAGCTTTCTTT. Translation: CASKIGQGALMNTEAFF. The chain employs TRBV27 and TRBJ1-1; 8 bases line up with TRBD1. The ends lost 7 bases at V and 0 bases at J; junction bases unmatched: 13. This CDR3 has 17 amino acids. Germline V gene lookup returns CDR1 MNHEY and CDR2 SMNVEV (reference sequence).